These T cell receptor beta chains were read from a single sample in a study of blood T cell repertoires in COVID-19. Assay: immunoSEQ multiplex PCR; the TCRdb copy retains only in-frame clones and omits some. This table holds around 120,000 clones, over 80% found once. The sequenced sample consisted of peripheral blood. Every receptor here comes from a middle-aged man with active or convalescent COVID-19. Both conserved end residues are part of each CDR3. A D gene is named only where the DNA matches it firmly. Rows give clone size only sometimes, using once, few, many, or a class for an expanded clone.

>NA|NA|TRBV3-1/TRBV3-2|TRBJ2-3
CASSSPGAQYF
TGTGCCAGCTCCTCCCCGGGGGCGCAGTATTTT
>NA|NA|TRBV3-1/TRBV3-2|TRBJ2-7
CASSQAFGGTYEQYF
TGTGCCAGCAGCCAAGCTTTCGGGGGAACCTACGAGCAGTACTTC
>TRBD1|NA|TRBV4-2|TRBJ2-6
CASSQARGTGTGSSGANVLTF
TGTGCCAGCAGCCAAGCTAGGGGGACCGGGACAGGAAGCTCTGGGGCCAACGTCCTGACTTTC
>TRBD1|few|TRBV7-9|TRBJ2-7
CASRPKERTGTSYEQYF
TGTGCCAGCAGACCTAAAGAGCGGACAGGGACCTCCTACGAGCAGTACTTC
>NA|NA|TRBV7-9|TRBJ1-6
CASSLRDTSPLHF
TGTGCCAGCAGCTTGAGGGACACTTCACCCCTCCACTTT
>NA|NA|TRBV7-3|TRBJ2-5
CASSFQGAGETQYF
TGTGCCAGCAGCTTTCAAGGGGCTGGGGAGACCCAGTACTTC
>TRBD1|once|TRBV12-5|TRBJ1-6
CASGLAQGAYSPLHF
TGTGCTAGTGGTTTGGCCCAGGGGGCCTATTCACCCCTCCACTTT
>NA|NA|TRBV7-2|TRBJ2-2
CASSLARLAGIEELFF
TGTGCCAGCAGCTTAGCGCGGCTAGCCGGCATCGAGGAGCTGTTTTTT
>TRBD1|NA|TRBV7-9|TRBJ2-1
CASSPWDRRPNNEQFF
TGTGCCAGCAGCCCATGGGACAGAAGACCTAACAATGAGCAGTTCTTC
>TRBD1|NA|TRBV5-1|TRBJ1-3
CASSPTGQGQVNTIYF
TGCGCCAGCAGTCCAACCGGACAGGGCCAAGTAAACACCATATATTTT
>NA|once|TRBV5-4|TRBJ2-1
CAIRTPSYNEQFF
TGTGCCATACGGACACCTTCCTACAATGAGCAGTTCTTC
>NA|NA|TRBV27|TRBJ2-1
CASSLGLYNEQFF
TGTGCCAGCAGTTTGGGCCTCTACAATGAGCAGTTCTTC
>NA|once|TRBV6-5|TRBJ2-7
CASSYSTAKISGQYF
TGTGCCAGCAGTTACTCGACTGCTAAGATATCGGGGCAGTACTTC
>TRBD2|NA|TRBV3-1/TRBV3-2|TRBJ2-5
CASSPTSGGGYF
TGTGCCAGCAGCCCGACTAGCGGGGGGGGGTACTTC
>NA|NA|TRBV7-2|TRBJ2-3
CATSMRSSTDTQYF
TGTGCCACCTCAATGAGGTCCAGCACAGATACGCAGTATTTT
>TRBD2|NA|TRBV5-4|TRBJ2-3
CASSPTIAGGMDTQYF
TGTGCCAGCAGTCCCACCATCGCGGGGGGGATGGATACGCAGTATTTT
>TRBD2|NA|TRBV6-2/TRBV6-3|TRBJ2-2
CASSYSSSGTGELFF
TGTGCCAGCAGTTACTCTTCTAGCGGAACCGGGGAGCTGTTTTTT
>NA|NA|TRBV11-2|TRBJ1-2
CASSLGQAIYGYTF
TGTGCCAGCAGCTTAGGACAGGCGATATATGGCTACACCTTC
>NA|few|TRBV6-5|TRBJ2-2
CASRVVTRNTGELFF
TGTGCCAGCAGGGTAGTCACTAGAAACACCGGGGAGCTGTTTTTT
>TRBD1|NA|TRBV25-1|TRBJ1-6
CASSDHPADRAYNSPLHF
TGTGCCAGCAGTGACCACCCGGCCGACAGGGCCTATAATTCACCCCTCCACTTT
>NA|NA|TRBV12-3/TRBV12-4|TRBJ1-2
CASSLRAGGYTF
TGTGCCAGCAGTTTAAGGGCGGGGGGCTACACCTTC
>TRBD1|NA|TRBV19|TRBJ1-3
CASSKGAGEDGNTIYF
TGTGCCAGTAGTAAGGGGGCAGGGGAAGATGGAAACACCATATATTTT
>NA|NA|TRBV25-1|TRBJ1-2
CASSLEGTIYGYTF
TGTGCCAGCAGTCTTGAGGGGACTATCTATGGCTACACCTTC
>NA|once|TRBV3-1/TRBV3-2|TRBJ1-6
CASSQSLNSPLHF
TGTGCCAGCAGCCAATCCCTGAATTCACCCCTCCACTTT
>TRBD1|NA|TRBV12-5|TRBJ2-5
CASGLIGQGALIETQYF
TGTGCTAGTGGTTTGATAGGACAGGGGGCACTCATTGAGACCCAGTACTTC
>TRBD2|few|TRBV3-1/TRBV3-2|TRBJ2-5
CASSQLTSRAETQYF
TGTGCCAGCAGCCAACTGACTAGCCGGGCGGAGACCCAGTACTTC
>TRBD1|NA|TRBV19|TRBJ1-2
CASSMGGQGGNYGYTF
TGTGCCAGTAGTATGGGTGGACAGGGAGGTAACTATGGCTACACCTTC
>TRBD1|NA|TRBV7-8|TRBJ1-1
CASSIRDRGTEAFF
TGTGCCAGCAGCATCCGGGACAGGGGAACTGAAGCTTTCTTT
>TRBD1|NA|TRBV5-1|TRBJ1-3
CASSLGQGPGIYF
TGCGCCAGCAGCCTAGGACAGGGGCCCGGCATATATTTT
>TRBD1|NA|TRBV28|TRBJ1-2
CASSIQGNYGYTF
TGTGCCAGCAGTATACAGGGGAACTATGGCTACACCTTC
>TRBD1|NA|TRBV24-1|TRBJ1-2
CATSDRQGGGYTF
TGTGCCACCAGTGATCGACAGGGTGGAGGCTACACCTTC
>TRBD2|NA|TRBV6-5|TRBJ2-3
CASSYSEGRADTQYF
TGTGCCAGCAGTTACTCAGAGGGGAGGGCAGATACGCAGTATTTT
>TRBD1|NA|TRBV6-1|TRBJ1-5
CASSELGQSNQPQHF
TGTGCCAGCAGTGAATTGGGACAGAGCAATCAGCCCCAGCATTTT
>TRBD1|NA|TRBV18|TRBJ1-2
CASSPDRDSPYGYTF
TGTGCCAGCTCACCCGACCGGGACAGTCCCTATGGCTACACCTTC
>NA|once|TRBV19|TRBJ2-5
CASRQEGQETQYF
TGTGCCAGCCGCCAGGAAGGTCAAGAGACCCAGTACTTC
>NA|NA|TRBV29-1|TRBJ1-3
CSVALTGGNTIYF
TGCAGCGTTGCGCTGACAGGCGGAAACACCATATATTTT
>NA|NA|TRBV12-3/TRBV12-4|TRBJ1-4
CASSFEEKLFF
TGTGCCAGCAGTTTTGAGGAAAAACTGTTTTTT
>NA|NA|TRBV5-6|TRBJ1-3
CASSLIRGDGNTIYF
TGTGCCAGCAGCTTGATCAGGGGAGACGGAAACACCATATATTTT
>NA|once|TRBV7-9|TRBJ2-3
CASRDSAIDTQYF
TGTGCCAGCCGGGACTCTGCCATAGATACGCAGTATTTT
>NA|NA|TRBV6-5|TRBJ1-2
CASSLSRGGKNYGYTF
TGTGCCAGCAGTTTATCCCGTGGGGGGAAGAACTATGGCTACACCTTC